This TCR beta chain was observed in a study of control samples from healthy donors and cancer patients. There are 12 residues in the CDR3. Germline lookup yields CDR1 SEHNR and CDR2 FQNEAQ (reference sequence). V lost 2 bases and J lost 7, with 8 bases in between. Clones were read by immunoSEQ multiplex PCR, and TCRdb kept only the in-frame ones, dropping some. Here the sample spans over 80,000 clones, more than 75% being singletons. The rearrangement links TRBV7-9 to TRBJ1-2; D unresolved. The source of this sequence is a man in his fifties or sixties in good health. Sequenced input: blood. CDR3 nucleotides: TGTGCCAGCAGCTTACCCTCGGGTGGCTACACCTTC. This encodes CASSLPSGGYTF.